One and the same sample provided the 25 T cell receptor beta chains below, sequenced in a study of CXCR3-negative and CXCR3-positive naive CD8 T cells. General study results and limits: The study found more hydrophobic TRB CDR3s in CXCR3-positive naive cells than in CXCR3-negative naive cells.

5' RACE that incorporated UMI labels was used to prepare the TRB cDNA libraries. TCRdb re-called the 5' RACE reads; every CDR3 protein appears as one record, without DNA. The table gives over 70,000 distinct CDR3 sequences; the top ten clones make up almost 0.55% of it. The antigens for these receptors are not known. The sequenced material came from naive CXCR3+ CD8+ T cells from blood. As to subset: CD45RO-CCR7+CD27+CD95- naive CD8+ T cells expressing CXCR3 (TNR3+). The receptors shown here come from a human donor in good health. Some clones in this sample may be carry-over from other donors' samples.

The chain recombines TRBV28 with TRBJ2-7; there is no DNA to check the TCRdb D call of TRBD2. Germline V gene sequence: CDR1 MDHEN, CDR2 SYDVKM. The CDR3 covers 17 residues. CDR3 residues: CASTSRYSDRKYNEQYF.

The CDR3 is CASSLDRAGNEQFF. The chain is built from TRBV5-1 and TRBJ2-1; TCRdb names TRBD1, which stays unverified in the absence of DNA. The CDR3 length is 14 residues. From germline, CDR1 is SGHRS and CDR2 YFSETQ.

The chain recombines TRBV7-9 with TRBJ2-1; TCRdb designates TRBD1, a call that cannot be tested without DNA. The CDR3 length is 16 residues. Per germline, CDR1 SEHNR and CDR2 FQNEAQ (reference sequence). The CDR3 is CASSPSDRLSYNEQFF.

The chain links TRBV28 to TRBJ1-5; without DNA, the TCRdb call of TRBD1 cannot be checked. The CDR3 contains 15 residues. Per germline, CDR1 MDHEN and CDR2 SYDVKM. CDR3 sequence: CASSWTENSNQPQHF.

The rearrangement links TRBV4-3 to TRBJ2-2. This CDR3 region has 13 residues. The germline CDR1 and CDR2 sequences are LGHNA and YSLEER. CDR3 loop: CASSLVGTGELFF.

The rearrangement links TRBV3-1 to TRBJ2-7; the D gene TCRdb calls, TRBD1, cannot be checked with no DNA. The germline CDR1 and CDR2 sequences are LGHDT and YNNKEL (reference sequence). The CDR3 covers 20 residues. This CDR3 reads CASSQVSGTGPRGAPYEQYF.

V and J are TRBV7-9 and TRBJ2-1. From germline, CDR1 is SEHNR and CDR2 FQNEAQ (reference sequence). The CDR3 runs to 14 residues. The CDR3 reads CASSSRDSYNEQFF.

The chain's CDR3 is CASSIEGRVTEQYF. The chain carries TRBV19 and TRBJ2-7; TCRdb's assignment of TRBD1 cannot be checked, as there is no DNA. The length of the CDR3 is 14 residues. The V gene's germline CDR1 is LNHDA and CDR2 SQIVND (reference sequence).

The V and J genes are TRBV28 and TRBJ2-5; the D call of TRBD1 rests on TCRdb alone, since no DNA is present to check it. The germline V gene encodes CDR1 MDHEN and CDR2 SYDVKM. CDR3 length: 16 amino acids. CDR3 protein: CASSLRAGAPQETQYF. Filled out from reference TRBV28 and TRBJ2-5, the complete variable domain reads DVKVTQSSRYLVKRTGEKVFLECVQDMDHENMFWYRQDPGLGLRLIYFSYDVKMKEKGDIPEGYSVSREKKERFSLILESASTNQTSMYLCASSLRAGAPQETQYFGPGTRLLVL.

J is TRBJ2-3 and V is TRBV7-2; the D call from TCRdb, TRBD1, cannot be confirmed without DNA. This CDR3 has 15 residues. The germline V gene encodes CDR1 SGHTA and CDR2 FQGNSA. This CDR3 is CASSSSGGDTDTQYF.

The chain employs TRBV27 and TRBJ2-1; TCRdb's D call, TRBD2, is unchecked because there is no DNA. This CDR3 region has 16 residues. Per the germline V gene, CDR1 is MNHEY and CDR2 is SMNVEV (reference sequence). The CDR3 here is CASSPSGRNPYNEQFF.

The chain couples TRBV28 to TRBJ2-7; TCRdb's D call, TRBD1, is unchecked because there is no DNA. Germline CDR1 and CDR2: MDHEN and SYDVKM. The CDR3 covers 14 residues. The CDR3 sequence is CASSPRFRGDEQYF.

The chain's CDR3 is CASSLEAGDADTQYF. This chain links TRBV5-4 with TRBJ2-3; without DNA, the TCRdb call of TRBD2 cannot be checked. This CDR3 comprises 15 residues. Germline-derived CDR1 and CDR2 are SGHNT and YYREEE (reference sequence).

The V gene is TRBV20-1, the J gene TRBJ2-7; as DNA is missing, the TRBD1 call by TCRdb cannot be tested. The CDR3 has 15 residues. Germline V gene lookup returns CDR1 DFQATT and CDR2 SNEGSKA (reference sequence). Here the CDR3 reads CSARDLTGNSYEQYF.

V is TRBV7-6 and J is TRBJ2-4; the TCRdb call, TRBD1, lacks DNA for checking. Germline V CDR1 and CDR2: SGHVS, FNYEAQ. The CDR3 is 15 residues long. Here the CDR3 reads CASSQQGEYNNIQYF.

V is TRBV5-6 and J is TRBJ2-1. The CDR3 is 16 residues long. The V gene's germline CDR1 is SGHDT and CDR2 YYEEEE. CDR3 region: CASSLGVRLLYNEQFF.

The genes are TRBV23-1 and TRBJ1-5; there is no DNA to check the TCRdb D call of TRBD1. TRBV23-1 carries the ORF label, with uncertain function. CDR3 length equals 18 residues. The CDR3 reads CASSQSTDRSWKQSAQHF.

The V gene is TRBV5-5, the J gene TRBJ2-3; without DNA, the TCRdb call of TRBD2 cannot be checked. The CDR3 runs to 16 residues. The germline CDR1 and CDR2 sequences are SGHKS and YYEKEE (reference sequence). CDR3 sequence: CASSLEGLGWTDTQYF.

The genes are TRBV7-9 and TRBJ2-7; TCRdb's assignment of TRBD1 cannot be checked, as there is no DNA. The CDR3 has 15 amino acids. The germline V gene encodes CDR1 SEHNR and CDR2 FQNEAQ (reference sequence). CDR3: CASSSGDRDPYEQYF.

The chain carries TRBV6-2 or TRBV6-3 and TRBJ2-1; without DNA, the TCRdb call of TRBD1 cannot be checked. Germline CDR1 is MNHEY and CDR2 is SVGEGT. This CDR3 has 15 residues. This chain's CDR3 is CASSVLGTGYNEQFF.

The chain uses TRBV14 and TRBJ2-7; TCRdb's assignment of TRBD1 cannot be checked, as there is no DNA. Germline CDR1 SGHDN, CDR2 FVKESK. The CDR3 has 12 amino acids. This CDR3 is CASSPQGYEQYF.

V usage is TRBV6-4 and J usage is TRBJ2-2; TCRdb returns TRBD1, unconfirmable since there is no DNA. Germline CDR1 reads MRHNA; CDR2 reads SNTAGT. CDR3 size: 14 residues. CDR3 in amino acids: CASRPGAATGELFF.

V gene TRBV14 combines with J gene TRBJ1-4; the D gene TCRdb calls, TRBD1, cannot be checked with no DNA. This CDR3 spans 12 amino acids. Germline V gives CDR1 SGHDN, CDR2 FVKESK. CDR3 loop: CASSQVRGELFF.

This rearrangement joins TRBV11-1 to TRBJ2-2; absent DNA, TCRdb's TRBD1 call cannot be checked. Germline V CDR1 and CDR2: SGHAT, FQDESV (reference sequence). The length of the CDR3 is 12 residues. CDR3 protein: CASKGYTGELFF. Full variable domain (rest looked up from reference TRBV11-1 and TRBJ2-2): EAEVAQSPRYKITEKSQAVAFWCDPISGHATLYWYRQILGQGPELLVQFQDESVVDDSQLPKDRFSAERLKGVDSTLKIQPAELGDSAMYLCASKGYTGELFFGEGSRLTVL.

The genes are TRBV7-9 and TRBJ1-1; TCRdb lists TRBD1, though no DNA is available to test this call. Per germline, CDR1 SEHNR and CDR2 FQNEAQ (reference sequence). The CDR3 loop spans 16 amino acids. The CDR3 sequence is CASSPSRQGRNTEAFF. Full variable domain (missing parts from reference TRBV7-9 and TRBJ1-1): DTGVSQNPRHKITKRGQNVTFRCDPISEHNRLYWYRQTLGQGPEFLTYFQNEAQLEKSRLLSDRFSAERPKGSFSTLEIQRTEQGDSAMYLCASSPSRQGRNTEAFFGQGTRLTVV.